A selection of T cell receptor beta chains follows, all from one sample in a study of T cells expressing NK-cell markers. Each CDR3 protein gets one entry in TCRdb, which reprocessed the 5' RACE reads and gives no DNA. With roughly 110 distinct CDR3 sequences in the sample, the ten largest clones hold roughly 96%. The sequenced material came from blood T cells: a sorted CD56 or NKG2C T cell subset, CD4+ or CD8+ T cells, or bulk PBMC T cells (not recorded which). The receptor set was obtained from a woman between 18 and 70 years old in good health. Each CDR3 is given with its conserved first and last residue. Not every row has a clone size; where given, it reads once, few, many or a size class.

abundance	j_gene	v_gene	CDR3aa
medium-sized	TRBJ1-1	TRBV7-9	CASSPQGANTEAFF
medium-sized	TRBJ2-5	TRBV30	CAGQTRLRKETQYF
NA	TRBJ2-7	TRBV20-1	CSARLAGFTYEQYF
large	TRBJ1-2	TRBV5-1	CASSPNNYGYTF
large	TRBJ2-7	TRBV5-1	CASSLVWGPTYEQYF
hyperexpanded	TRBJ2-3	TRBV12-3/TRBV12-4	CASSCGDTQYF
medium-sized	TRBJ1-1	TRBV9	CASSAKGLGRTEYTEAFF
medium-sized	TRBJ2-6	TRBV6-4	CASSERAGANVLTF
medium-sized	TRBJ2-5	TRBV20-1	CSARDVTAQYF
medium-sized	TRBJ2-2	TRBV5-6	CASSSGAGELFF
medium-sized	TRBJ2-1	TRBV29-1	CSVETSVSWNEQFF
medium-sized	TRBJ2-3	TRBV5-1	CATRGRGGTDTQYF
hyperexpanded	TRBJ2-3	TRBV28	CASSPIGLLTNTQYF
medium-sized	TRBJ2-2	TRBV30	CAWSVLVVTGELFF
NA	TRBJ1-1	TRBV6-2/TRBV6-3	CASGMVTGGFTEAFF